Each of the 21 T cell receptor beta chains below was sequenced from the same sample in a study of naive and memory T cell subsets. Broader study findings: Possibly reflecting memory cells re-expressing CD45RA, a few larger clonotypes occurred in naive repertoires, especially CD8.

Their target antigens are unknown. Two oligonucleotides, mixed equimolar, formed the beta constant-region primer covering TRBC1 and TRBC2. Nested alpha and beta constant-region primers with the SP2 primer drove four PCR rounds on ligated cDNA. TCRdb passed the UMI-ligation and nested PCR reads through MiXCR, listing each CDR3 protein once. The data show approximately 150,000 distinct CDR3 sequences, 15% to 25% seen once. The sample comprised naive CD8+ T cells from blood. These receptors were taken from a human donor in good health.

In this sample, this clonotype turned up once. V usage is TRBV7-6 and J usage is TRBJ2-7, with TRBD2 as a possible D gene (7 bases). Germline values: CDR1 SGHVS, CDR2 FNYEAQ. Trimming pared 4 bases from V and 3 bases from J, leaving 16 bases between. The CDR3 totals 15 residues. The chain's CDR3 is CASSSLGGGHYEQYF. As DNA, the CDR3 is TGTGCCAGCAGCTCCCTCGGCGGGGGCCACTACGAGCAGTACTTC.

The chain employs TRBV14 and TRBJ2-3; tentative D call: TRBD1 (5 bases). Germline lookup yields CDR1 SGHDN and CDR2 FVKESK. V lost 6 bases to trimming and J lost 2 bases, with 12 bases between them. This CDR3 spans 14 amino acids. The chain's CDR3 is CASSRTQTTDTQYF. Here the CDR3 DNA reads TGTGCCAGCAGTCGGACACAAACCACAGATACGCAGTATTTT.

Many counts were recorded for this clonotype. This chain uses TRBV12-3 or TRBV12-4 with TRBJ2-1; D is perhaps TRBD1 (5 bases). The V gene lost 7 bases and the J gene lost 0 bases, with 10 bases spanning the gap. The CDR3 totals 14 residues. CDR3 nucleotide sequence: TGTGCCAGCACCTGGGGCCGCTCCTACAATGAGCAGTTCTTC. This translates into CASTWGRSYNEQFF.

The chain recombines TRBV27 with TRBJ2-1, with a weak D call TRBD2 (6 bases). CDR1 MNHEY and CDR2 SMNVEV come from the germline V gene (reference sequence). The CDR3 is 15 amino acids. V dropped 2 bases and J dropped 7 bases, with 15 bases sitting between them. This CDR3 is CASSLVVAEENEQFF. The CDR3 DNA reads TGTGCCAGCAGTTTAGTCGTAGCGGAGGAAAATGAGCAGTTCTTC.

J is TRBJ1-5 and V is TRBV19; 9 positions match TRBD1. Germline CDR1 LNHDA, CDR2 SQIVND (reference sequence). J gave up 7 bases and V 4 bases, and 2 bases lay outside the gene matches. CDR3 length: 13 amino acids. The CDR3 region has the DNA TGTGCCAGTAGTACACAGGGGGCCCAGCCCCAGCATTTT. This codes for CASSTQGAQPQHF.

This clonotype was seen a handful of times. CDR3 residues: CASSQVEARETKNIQYF. In DNA form, the CDR3 reads TGCGCCAGCAGCCAAGTCGAGGCGCGGGAGACTAAAAACATTCAGTACTTC. This rearrangement joins TRBV4-1 to TRBJ2-4; 7 bases fit TRBD2. The V gene end was trimmed by 1 base and the J gene end by 4 bases; junction bases not matched to a gene: 10. The CDR3 spans 17 residues. Germline V gene sequence: CDR1 MGHRA, CDR2 YSYEKL.

The chain is built from TRBV4-1 and TRBJ1-2; D is ambiguous. The CDR3 sequence is 15 residues long. Germline assignment: CDR1 MGHRA and CDR2 YSYEKL. V shed 0 bases and J shed 5 bases, with 13 bases lying between them. The chain's CDR3 is CASSQEVTSLYGYTF. The CDR3 nucleotides are TGCGCCAGCAGCCAAGAGGTTACAAGCTTGTATGGCTACACCTTC.

Turning to this clonotype: The junction departs from germline at one end; a sequencing error may be responsible. This chain connects TRBV5-5 to TRBJ2-5; D is unclear. Germline-derived CDR1 and CDR2 are SGHKS and YYEKEE (reference sequence). CDR3 length: 13 residues. The CDR3 region has the DNA TGTGCCAGCAGCTTGGACAGACAAGAGACCCAGAACTTC. It is translated as CASSLDRQETQNF.

This chain uses TRBV7-9 with TRBJ1-2; D is perhaps TRBD1 (6 bases). CDR3 size: 14 residues. Germline V lookup: CDR1 SEHNR, CDR2 FQNEAQ (reference sequence). V was trimmed by 3 bases and J by 4 bases, leaving 12 bases between them. CDR3 bases: TGTGCCAGCAGCTTCAGGGGAGAGGCCTATGGCTACACCTTC. Translating it yields CASSFRGEAYGYTF.

The CDR3 reads CASSLVPWDEQYF. The CDR3 bases are TGTGCCAGCAGTTTGGTCCCCTGGGACGAGCAGTACTTC. V gene TRBV27 combines with J gene TRBJ2-7, with D uncertain. CDR3 length: 13 amino acids. The V gene lost 3 bases and the J gene lost 5 bases, with 11 bases spanning the gap. The germline V gene has CDR1 MNHEY and CDR2 SMNVEV (reference sequence).

This clonotype appeared a few times. Here the CDR3 reads CASSLGRLADDRNEQFF. The CDR3 region has the DNA TGCGCCAGCAGCTTGGGCAGACTAGCGGATGATCGAAATGAGCAGTTCTTC. This sequence joins TRBV5-1 and TRBJ2-1, with 9 bases fitting TRBD2. CDR1 is SGHRS and CDR2 is YFSETQ in the germline V gene. The V segment lost 0 bases and the J segment 7 bases; nucleotides outside the gene matches: 11. This CDR3 is 17 amino acids long.

The chain links TRBV6-6 to TRBJ1-1; D gene uncertain. Per the germline V gene, CDR1 is MNHNY and CDR2 is SVGAGI (reference sequence). V shed 6 bases and J shed 1 base, with 9 bases lying between them. The CDR3 consists of 13 residues. The chain's CDR3 is CASSGRTNTEAFF. The CDR3 region has the DNA TGTGCCAGCAGCGGGAGGACGAACACTGAAGCTTTCTTT.

The chain couples TRBV5-4 to TRBJ2-7, with TRBD1 matching over 7 bases. Germline trimming cut 3 bases from V and 0 bases from J; bases unmatched to any gene: 3. Germline V gene data show CDR1 as SGHNT and CDR2 as YYREEE (reference sequence). This CDR3 spans 14 amino acids. Here the CDR3 DNA reads TGTGCCAGCAGCTCCGGGGACAGCTCCTACGAGCAGTACTTC. Its translation is CASSSGDSSYEQYF. The full variable domain, with the rest looked up from reference TRBV5-4 and TRBJ2-7, is ETGVTQSPTHLIKTRGQQVTLRCSSQSGHNTVSWYQQALGQGPQFIFQYYREEENGRGNFPPRFSGLQFPNYSSELNVNALELDDSALYLCASSSGDSSYEQYFGPGTRLTVT.

This clonotype was seen only a few times. The chain uses TRBV6-5 and TRBJ2-4, with 8 bases fitting TRBD2. Germline values: CDR1 MNHEY, CDR2 SVGAGI. The CDR3 runs 15 residues. Trimming at V came to 7 bases and at J to 0 bases, leaving 5 bases not matched to a gene. The CDR3 bases are TGTGCCAGCAACACGGGAGGGGTAGCCAAAAACATTCAGTACTTC. This gives the protein CASNTGGVAKNIQYF.

J is TRBJ2-7 and V is TRBV27, with 10 bases identical to TRBD2. The germline V gene encodes CDR1 MNHEY and CDR2 SMNVEV (reference sequence). The CDR3 covers 16 residues. The trim removed 0 bases at V and 5 bases at J, leaving 7 bases unmatched. The CDR3 here is CASSLSPSSGSDEQYF. The DNA for the CDR3 is TGTGCCAGCAGTTTATCCCCGTCTAGCGGGAGTGACGAGCAGTACTTC.

V usage is TRBV5-1 and J usage is TRBJ2-7; D not certain. The germline V gene has CDR1 SGHRS and CDR2 YFSETQ. V lost 0 bases and J lost 1, with 11 bases in between. The length of the CDR3 is 15 residues. The CDR3 sequence is CASSLAQGLSYEQYF. CDR3 nucleotide sequence: TGCGCCAGCAGCTTGGCCCAAGGGTTGTCCTACGAGCAGTACTTC.

This clonotype was recorded a few times. The chain employs TRBV5-6 and TRBJ2-1; 9 bases map to TRBD1. This CDR3 contains 15 residues. V lost 4 bases to trimming and J lost 5 bases; unmatched junction nucleotides: 7. The germline V gene has CDR1 SGHDT and CDR2 YYEEEE. In nucleotides, the CDR3 is TGTGCCAGCAGCCCGGGACAGGGCTACAACAATGAGCAGTTCTTC. Protein product: CASSPGQGYNNEQFF.

This clonotype was observed a few times. The J gene is TRBJ2-1, the V gene TRBV4-1; D ambiguous. CDR3 length equals 15 residues. The V and J ends lost 0 bases and 4 bases respectively, with 10 bases between them. Germline CDR1 is MGHRA and CDR2 is YSYEKL. CDR3 protein: CASSQEKARYNEQFF. In DNA, the CDR3 is TGCGCCAGCAGCCAAGAGAAGGCAAGATACAATGAGCAGTTCTTC.

The chain uses TRBV11-2 and TRBJ2-3; the match to TRBD1 covers 9 bases. V was pared by 4 bases and J by 3 bases, with 8 bases of the junction left unmatched. This CDR3 spans 16 amino acids. Germline assignment: CDR1 SGHAT and CDR2 FQNNGV. The CDR3 coding sequence is TGTGCCAGCAGCTGGTCGGGACAGGGAGAAACAGATACGCAGTATTTT. It codes for CASSWSGQGETDTQYF.

The V call is TRBV4-1, the J call TRBJ1-6; D is undetermined. The V gene's germline CDR1 is MGHRA and CDR2 YSYEKL. V shed 0 bases and J shed 5 bases, with 8 bases lying between them. CDR3 length equals 15 residues. The CDR3 DNA follows: TGCGCCAGCAGCCAAGACCCCTCTAATAATTCACCCCTCCACTTT. This sequence encodes CASSQDPSNNSPLHF.

The chain recombines TRBV9 with TRBJ2-7, with 8 nucleotides matching TRBD2. The germline V gene encodes CDR1 SGDLS and CDR2 YYNGEE. The CDR3 is 16 residues long. The J segment lost 7 bases and the V segment lost 0 bases, leaving 12 bases of the junction unmatched. The CDR3 loop is CASSVAGSGSYEEQYF. The DNA for the CDR3 is TGTGCCAGCAGCGTAGCGGGGAGCGGGAGCTACGAGGAGCAGTACTTC.